This T cell receptor (beta chain) was retrieved from a study of blood T cell repertoires in COVID-19. Looking at the study overall: Samples of COVID-19 (acute and convalescent) were obtained from the United States, Italy and Spain.

Authors' methods: Using reference gene primer amplification, nucleated cell counts were estimated. The protocol was immunoSEQ multiplex PCR, while the TCRdb copy is restricted to in-frame clones and leaves out a portion. That table supplies the V and J calls and clone size; D and trimming were determined from the DNA. In the table there are around 81,000 clones, roughly 88% of which are singletons. Germline loops: CDR1 LNHDA, CDR2 SQIVND (reference sequence). The CDR3 has 16 amino acids. The V end lost 6 bases, the J end lost 0 bases, and 15 bases lay between the germline ends. The sample consisted of peripheral blood. The chain has TRBV19 and TRBJ1-3; D call uncertain. The source is a man between 65 and 79 years old with acute or convalescent COVID-19. The CDR3 coding sequence is TGTGCCAGTAGCCTCCGGGAGGTGGCCTCTGGAAACACCATATATTTT. Residues: CASSLREVASGNTIYF.